This TCR beta chain is from a study of blood T cell repertoires in COVID-19 (dated by TCRdb to between 2020 and 2021). Notes on the research overall: The collaborator samples originated in the United States, Italy and Spain and spanned the acute and convalescent phases of COVID-19. The prospective study material was composed of cDNA or gDNA derived from T cells, B-cell-depleted T cells, or PBMCs. Deeply sampled blood TCRbeta repertoires from subjects exposed to, actively infected with, or recovered from COVID-19 were included in the dataset. The repertoires were released in a freely available public database intended as a resource for research on the immune response to SARS-CoV-2. Samples came from the ongoing ImmuneRACE study (first 160 participants) plus 1,254 subjects from 6 global collaborators. Nearly every sample came with metadata listing a de-identified subject ID, COVID-19 status, age in years and sex. Where available, HLA class I and class II types were taken from metadata supplied by the sample provider and were not determined by assay-based typing. Summary of the overall study and its limitations: The amount of clinical and demographic metadata varied by source and participant and was provided uncurated.

A note on this clone: It lacks a known antigen. Per-base quality was not reported, and no clone a single base away is much larger than it.

TCRbeta CDR3 regions were amplified from genomic DNA by means of the immunoSEQ Assay, a bias-controlled multiplex PCR. The authors' analysis ran thus. The number of nucleated cells in each sample was estimated by amplification of reference gene primers within the assay. Sequence reads were collapsed and filtered to measure the absolute abundance of every unique TCRbeta CDR3 rearrangement. Productive Simpson clonality was computed per sample as the square root of Simpson's diversity index over productive rearrangements. TCRdb limited this immuneACCESS table to in-frame rearrangements with V and J called. A share of clones is missing; checked studies link under half to unresolved V genes, and the rest is unexplained. The DNA gave D and trimming, while V, J and clone size come from that table. This sample lists 200,000 or so clones; about 87% were detected once. Together, the top ten hold approximately 2.7% of the sample.

In the prospective study, participants were roughly 18 to 95 years old, resided in about 25 geographic areas of the United States, and were enrolled through a virtual design. Cohort assignment in the prospective study relied on participant-reported clinical history from a screening survey and a study questionnaire. Recovered participants in ImmuneRACE Cohort 3 were defined by two consecutive negative NP/OP PCR tests, clearance by a healthcare professional, or resolution of symptoms. Mobile phlebotomists in the prospective study collected whole blood, serum and a nasopharyngeal or oropharyngeal swab from every participant. Additional blood draws and questionnaires over an approximately 2-month period could optionally be provided by prospective study participants. Blood samples from the prospective study were shipped frozen or at room temperature prior to DNA extraction. The specimen was PBMCs or T cells enriched from blood (not recorded which). The sequence derives from a woman between 25 and 40 years old who had recovered from COVID-19.

The nucleotide sequence reads TGTGCCAGCAGTTACTCGACCAGCGAGGGTGAAAAACTGTTTTTT. It translates to CASSYSTSEGEKLFF. Recombination linked TRBV6-2 or TRBV6-3 to TRBJ1-4, with the D gene too uncertain to name. V is clipped by 0 bases and J by 7 bases, and the sequence between their germline boundaries is 12 bases long. The CDR3 spans 15 residues, from the cysteine through the phenylalanine. Only the CDR3 region is kept as DNA, spanning 45 bases read in frame from base 1. The germline V gene provides CDR1 MNHEY and CDR2 SVGEGT.